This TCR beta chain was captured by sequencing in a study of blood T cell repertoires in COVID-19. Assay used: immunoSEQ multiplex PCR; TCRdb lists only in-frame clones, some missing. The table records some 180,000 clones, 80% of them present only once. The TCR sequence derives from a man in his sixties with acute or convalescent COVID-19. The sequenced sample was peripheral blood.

This CDR3 is CASRSSGANVLTF. The DNA for the CDR3 is TGTGCCAGTAGGAGCTCTGGGGCCAACGTCCTGACTTTC. The genes are TRBV27 and TRBJ2-6; D remains ambiguous. Germline CDR1 is MNHEY and CDR2 is SMNVEV (reference sequence). There are 13 residues in the CDR3. V lost 9 bases, J lost 0 bases, and 6 bases lay in between.